This passage covers 30 T cell receptor beta chains from one sample sequenced in a study of cytomegalovirus exposure and HLA in healthy donors. PCR employed 60 Vbeta and 13 Jbeta primers. Sequencing used immunoSEQ multiplex PCR; TCRdb keeps in-frame clones, though not all of them. The sample has about 140,000 clones, roughly 65% seen once; the top ten hold roughly 4.7%. Sequenced sample: PBMCs. The origin of the receptors is a man in his fifties or sixties in good health and CMV-seronegative.

The genes are TRBV2 and TRBJ1-1; D gene ambiguous. There are 13 residues in the CDR3. Per the germline V gene, CDR1 is SNHLY and CDR2 is FYNNEI. Trimming removed 6 bases at V and 4 bases at J, with 12 bases between. CDR3 residues: CASSLARGTEAFF. The CDR3 coding sequence is TGTGCCAGCAGCCTAGCAAGAGGCACTGAAGCTTTCTTT.

The chain is built from TRBV7-8 and TRBJ2-7; 10 nucleotides align to TRBD2. Trimming cost V 4 bases and J 2 bases; bases outside gene matches: 5. Germline CDR1 SGHVS, CDR2 FQNEAQ. CDR3 length: 15 residues. The CDR3 DNA reads as TGTGCCAGCAGCTGGAGACTAGCGGGCCCCTACGAGCAGTACTTC. As protein: CASSWRLAGPYEQYF.

This clone occurred a few times. This rearrangement joins TRBV27 to TRBJ2-1; 13 nucleotides align to TRBD2. Germline CDR1 MNHEY, CDR2 SMNVEV (reference sequence). CDR3 length: 16 amino acids. J lost 3 bases, V lost 5 bases, and 4 bases had no gene match. This CDR3 reads CASSPGTSGDYNEQFF. Written as DNA, the CDR3 is TGTGCCAGCAGTCCCGGGACTAGCGGGGACTACAATGAGCAGTTCTTC.

The rearrangement links TRBV7-3 to TRBJ1-1; 7 bases are shared with TRBD1. J was trimmed by 5 bases and V by 1 base; bases with no gene match: 1. CDR3 length: 13 residues. CDR1 and CDR2 (germline): SGHTA, FQGTGA. The CDR3 loop reads CASSLSRGTEAFF. Here the CDR3 DNA reads TGTGCCAGCAGCTTAAGCAGGGGGACTGAAGCTTTCTTT.

The chain employs TRBV5-1 and TRBJ1-1; a possible D gene is TRBD1 (5 bases). The CDR3 is 16 residues long. Germline CDR1 SGHRS, CDR2 YFSETQ. V lost 3 bases, J lost 0 bases, and 15 bases lay in between. The CDR3 region is CASSWRDGQMNTEAFF. The CDR3 bases are TGCGCCAGCAGCTGGCGGGACGGCCAAATGAACACTGAAGCTTTCTTT.

In DNA form, the CDR3 reads TGTGCCAGTAGTACCTCCGGGACAGAGAACACCGGGGAGCTGTTTTTT. Amino acid sequence: CASSTSGTENTGELFF. The chain joins TRBV19 to TRBJ2-2; TRBD1 matches 7 bases. CDR3 length: 16 amino acids. Germline V gene sequence: CDR1 LNHDA, CDR2 SQIVND (reference sequence). V gave up 4 bases and J gave up 1 base; unmatched junction bases: 6.

This clone has a handful of counts. The J gene is TRBJ2-2, the V gene TRBV19; 12 bases fit TRBD2. Germline V gene sequence: CDR1 LNHDA, CDR2 SQIVND (reference sequence). The CDR3 has 16 residues. Trimming took 6 bases from V and 0 from J; bases not matched to a gene: 2. The CDR3 reads CASRLAGGSNTGELFF. The CDR3 bases are TGTGCCAGTAGACTAGCGGGAGGTTCGAACACCGGGGAGCTGTTTTTT.

CDR3 protein: CATSGAQGAYEQYF. The DNA of the CDR3 is TGTGCCACTTCGGGAGCACAGGGGGCTTACGAGCAGTACTTC. The chain has TRBV14 and TRBJ2-7; TRBD1 matches 9 bases. Germline V gene lookup returns CDR1 SGHDN and CDR2 FVKESK. Losses at the gene ends were 10 bases for V and 4 bases for J; bases not matched to a gene: 11. CDR3 length equals 14 residues.

The rearrangement links TRBV5-1 to TRBJ2-5; D possibly corresponds to TRBD2 (6 bases). TRBJ2-7 explains the end of the DNA better; the J call may be wrong. CDR3 length: 15 amino acids. CDR1 is SGHRS and CDR2 is YFSETQ in the germline V gene. CDR3 in amino acids: CASSFTGALGYEQYF. The CDR3 nucleotides are TGCGCCAGCAGCTTTACGGGAGCACTAGGGTACGAGCAGTACTTC.

V usage is TRBV19 and J usage is TRBJ1-1; TRBD1 agrees at 7 bases. This CDR3 contains 14 residues. The V segment lost 1 base and the J segment 5 bases; nucleotides outside the gene matches: 4. The germline CDR1 and CDR2 sequences are LNHDA and SQIVND (reference sequence). The CDR3 DNA reads TGTGCCAGTAGTATAGGGAGACAGGGTACTGAAGCTTTCTTT. Amino acid sequence: CASSIGRQGTEAFF.

The chain recombines TRBV7-2 with TRBJ1-1; a possible D gene is TRBD1 (5 bases). There are 13 residues in the CDR3. The germline V gene encodes CDR1 SGHTA and CDR2 FQGNSA. V dropped 5 bases and J dropped 1 base, with 8 bases sitting between them. CDR3 amino acids: CASSIDRNTEAFF. CDR3 DNA: TGTGCCAGCAGCATCGACAGGAACACTGAAGCTTTCTTT.

This rearrangement joins TRBV19 to TRBJ1-4, with 7 bases aligning to TRBD1. From germline, CDR1 is LNHDA and CDR2 SQIVND (reference sequence). The CDR3 is 17 residues long. Trimming at V came to 0 bases and at J to 5 bases, leaving 9 bases not matched to a gene. As DNA, the CDR3 is TGTGCCAGTAGTATAGATCCCGGGACAGTCTACAATGAAAAACTGTTTTTT. It codes for CASSIDPGTVYNEKLFF. Full variable domain (remainder filled in from reference TRBV19 and TRBJ1-4): DGGITQSPKYLFRKEGQNVTLSCEQNLNHDAMYWYRQDPGQGLRLIYYSQIVNDFQKGDIAEGYSVSREKKESFPLTVTSAQKNPTAFYLCASSIDPGTVYNEKLFFGSGTQLSVL.

V is TRBV6-6 and J is TRBJ1-2; 7 positions agree with TRBD1. CDR3 length equals 14 residues. Per the germline V gene, CDR1 is MNHNY and CDR2 is SVGAGI (reference sequence). Trimming took 2 bases from V and 0 from J; bases not matched to a gene: 0. The CDR3 DNA reads as TGTGCCAGCAGTTACACAGGGGCTAACTATGGCTACACCTTC. It is translated as CASSYTGANYGYTF.

This clone was detected only a few times. The chain uses TRBV5-4 and TRBJ2-1, with 10 bases identical to TRBD2. The trim removed 3 bases at V and 8 bases at J, leaving 8 bases unmatched. The CDR3 spans 15 residues. Germline CDR1 and CDR2: SGHNT and YYREEE (reference sequence). The CDR3 nucleotides read TGTGCCAGCAGCTACCTAGCGGGAGCTGGAGATGAGCAGTTCTTC. This encodes CASSYLAGAGDEQFF.

The chain uses TRBV9 and TRBJ2-2; D might be TRBD2 (6 bases). Trimming left V 4 bases short and J 4 bases short, with 17 bases between. In germline, CDR1 is SGDLS, CDR2 YYNGEE. The CDR3 contains 16 residues. In nucleotides, the CDR3 is TGTGCCAGCAGCACACACGGGACTCCCGGCACCGGGGAGCTGTTTTTT. It yields the protein CASSTHGTPGTGELFF. Together with reference TRBV9 and TRBJ2-2, the CDR3 gives the full variable domain: DSGVTQTPKHLITATGQRVTLRCSPRSGDLSVYWYQQSLDQGLQFLIQYYNGEERAKGNILERFSAQQFPDLHSELNLSSLELGDSALYFCASSTHGTPGTGELFFGEGSRLTVL.

The chain recombines TRBV7-8 with TRBJ2-5, with 8 bases identical to TRBD2. CDR3 size: 15 residues. V dropped 3 bases and J dropped 5; count of bases not matched to a gene: 8. Germline assignment: CDR1 SGHVS and CDR2 FQNEAQ. CDR3 region: CASSFREGPSETQYF. The CDR3, as DNA: TGTGCCAGCAGCTTCCGGGAGGGCCCTTCGGAGACCCAGTACTTC.

The genes are TRBV27 and TRBJ2-1; D remains unclear. Germline-derived CDR1 and CDR2 are MNHEY and SMNVEV (reference sequence). Trimming cost V 8 bases and J 0 bases, with 11 bases left between them. CDR3 length: 14 residues. The CDR3 is CASAWAGSYNEQFF. The CDR3 DNA follows: TGTGCCAGCGCCTGGGCCGGCTCCTACAATGAGCAGTTCTTC.

The CDR3 DNA sequence: TGTGCCAGCAGCCTCCCGAGGGAAAAACTGTTTTTT. It is translated as CASSLPREKLFF. The chain is built from TRBV9 and TRBJ1-4; D not resolved. The V gene lost 4 bases and the J gene lost 8 bases, with 9 bases spanning the gap. This CDR3 has 12 amino acids. Germline V lookup: CDR1 SGDLS, CDR2 YYNGEE.

The gene calls are TRBV28 and TRBJ1-5; no clear D gene. V was cut by 3 bases and J by 4 bases, with 13 bases left in between. The CDR3 runs 15 residues. The germline gives CDR1 MDHEN, CDR2 SYDVKM. The CDR3 bases are TGTGCCAGCAGTTTTTTGGCGGCAACGAATCAGCCCCAGCATTTT. This codes for CASSFLAATNQPQHF.

J is TRBJ2-1 and V is TRBV5-1; 10 bases match TRBD2. Trimming at V came to 0 bases and at J to 9 bases, leaving 9 bases not matched to a gene. From germline, CDR1 is SGHRS and CDR2 YFSETQ. This CDR3 is 16 amino acids long. As DNA, the CDR3 is TGCGCCAGCAGCTTGGCTCCTAGCGGGAGTCTGGGTGAGCAGTTCTTC. Amino acids: CASSLAPSGSLGEQFF.

The chain joins TRBV23-1 to TRBJ2-5; D possibly corresponds to TRBD2 (5 bases). The DNA end is a closer match to TRBJ2-7, so the J assignment may be wrong. TRBV23-1 falls under the ORF class, with uncertain function. CDR3 length equals 15 residues. The CDR3 loop reads CASSHPRVGKYEQYF. The CDR3 nucleotides are TGCGCCAGCAGTCATCCGAGGGTGGGGAAGTACGAGCAGTACTTC.

J is TRBJ2-7 and V is TRBV9, with 9 bases matching TRBD2. The ends lost 4 bases at V and 3 bases at J; junction bases unmatched: 11. Germline V gene lookup returns CDR1 SGDLS and CDR2 YYNGEE. This CDR3 comprises 16 residues. CDR3 region: CASSPRGREGNYEQYF. The CDR3 DNA reads TGTGCCAGCAGCCCACGGGGGCGGGAGGGCAACTACGAGCAGTACTTC.

This clone has only a few counts. The chain is built from TRBV9 and TRBJ2-7; D might be TRBD2 (5 bases). Trimming cost V 0 bases and J 4 bases, with 11 bases left between them. The CDR3 spans 14 residues. Germline V lookup: CDR1 SGDLS, CDR2 YYNGEE. The CDR3: CASSVAWRPYEQYF. The CDR3 nucleotides are TGTGCCAGCAGCGTAGCTTGGAGGCCTTACGAGCAGTACTTC.

The chain joins TRBV28 to TRBJ2-1; 9 bases fit TRBD2. The ends lost 5 bases at V and 8 bases at J; junction bases unmatched: 16. The germline V gene has CDR1 MDHEN and CDR2 SYDVKM. The CDR3 extends over 17 amino acids. The CDR3 nucleotides are TGTGCCAGCAGTCCACCCCGGGGGCGGGAGGGCCTGTATGAGCAGTTCTTC. This translates into CASSPPRGREGLYEQFF. Full variable domain (outside the CDR3, taken from reference TRBV28 and TRBJ2-1): DVKVTQSSRYLVKRTGEKVFLECVQDMDHENMFWYRQDPGLGLRLIYFSYDVKMKEKGDIPEGYSVSREKKERFSLILESASTNQTSMYLCASSPPRGREGLYEQFFGPGTRLTVL.

The genes are TRBV5-1 and TRBJ2-1; D gene uncertain. Germline assignment: CDR1 SGHRS and CDR2 YFSETQ. The V end lost 6 bases, the J end lost 6 bases, and 13 bases lay between the germline ends. CDR3 length equals 13 residues. The CDR3 DNA sequence: TGCGCCAGCAATTCCGTTTTCGGCAATGAGCAGTTCTTC. This translates into CASNSVFGNEQFF.

This clone was detected only a few times. The rearrangement joins TRBV13 to TRBJ1-5, with D hard to call. Germline V gene data show CDR1 as PRHDT and CDR2 as FYEKMQ (reference sequence). Deletions cut 2 bases from V and 11 bases from J, with 13 bases between. The CDR3 length is 13 residues. The CDR3 sequence: CASSLTGAGAQHF. In DNA, the CDR3 is TGTGCCAGCAGCTTAACTGGCGCCGGGGCCCAGCATTTT. Supplemented by reference TRBV13 and TRBJ1-5, the full variable domain reads AAGVIQSPRHLIKEKRETATLKCYPIPRHDTVYWYQQGPGQDPQFLISFYEKMQSDKGSIPDRFSAQQFSDYHSELNMSSLELGDSALYFCASSLTGAGAQHFGDGTRLSIL.

This clone was detected a few times. CDR3 sequence reads: CASSFGLARNEQFF. CDR3 bases: TGTGCCAGCAGCTTTGGACTAGCTCGCAATGAGCAGTTCTTC. V gene TRBV7-2 combines with J gene TRBJ2-1; 8 positions match TRBD2. The CDR3 runs 14 residues. Losses at the gene ends were 3 bases for V and 6 bases for J; bases not matched to a gene: 4. Germline CDR1 is SGHTA and CDR2 is FQGNSA.

This clone came up a few times. V and J are TRBV28 and TRBJ1-4; D uncertain. Germline V gene data show CDR1 as MDHEN and CDR2 as SYDVKM. This CDR3 is 14 amino acids long. The V end lost 4 bases, the J end lost 5 bases, and 11 bases lay between the germline ends. CDR3 sequence reads: CASSSRRWNEKLFF. The CDR3 DNA follows: TGTGCCAGCAGTTCCCGGCGGTGGAATGAAAAACTGTTTTTT.

This chain's CDR3 is CASSLQGVRNTEAFF. As DNA, the CDR3 is TGTGCCAGCAGTTTGCAGGGCGTCAGGAACACTGAAGCTTTCTTT. The V and J genes are TRBV27 and TRBJ1-1, with D possibly being TRBD1 (5 bases). From germline, CDR1 is MNHEY and CDR2 SMNVEV (reference sequence). The CDR3 runs 15 residues. Between the trimmed V and J ends, which lost 3 bases and 1 base, there was a span of 12 bases.

The chain joins TRBV30 to TRBJ2-5; D might be TRBD2 (7 bases). There are 15 residues in the CDR3. Between the trimmed V and J ends, which lost 3 bases and 7 bases, there was a span of 21 bases. Germline V gives CDR1 GTSNPN, CDR2 SVGIG (reference sequence). The CDR3 reads CAWSQRGGLLGTQYF. In DNA form, the CDR3 reads TGTGCCTGGAGCCAAAGGGGGGGTTTGTTGGGGACCCAGTACTTC.